These T cell receptor beta chains were read from a single sample in a study of CD8 T cells in Susac syndrome. TCRdb independently ran MiXCR on the immunoSEQ multiplex PCR reads; one entry per CDR3 protein. The sample lists about 130,000 distinct CDR3 sequences; roughly 94% were seen once. Sequences were obtained from CD8+ T cells from PBMCs. These receptors were collected from a human donor with Susac syndrome. Each CDR3 is given without its conserved first and last residue. Fields, in order: J gene, V gene, clone size, CDR3 protein. Expanded clones get a size class; other rows say once, few or many, or leave the size out.

J: TRBJ2-5; V: TRBV18; size: -; CDR3: ASSPREQETQY
J: TRBJ1-2; V: TRBV21-1; size: -; CDR3: ASSTRGDYGYT
J: TRBJ1-2; V: TRBV29-1; size: -; CDR3: SSWLYGYT
J: TRBJ1-5; V: TRBV6-5; size: -; CDR3: ASSYGFGQPQH
J: TRBJ2-1; V: TRBV20-1; size: -; CDR3: SARDPHTSYNEQF
J: TRBJ2-7; V: TRBV9; size: -; CDR3: ASSATGEQY
J: TRBJ2-5; V: TRBV2; size: -; CDR3: ASSEGQGQETQY
J: TRBJ1-2; V: TRBV29-1; size: -; CDR3: SGTGTEREDYDYT
J: TRBJ2-1; V: TRBV28; size: once; CDR3: ASTLGQLLGNEQF
J: TRBJ1-2; V: TRBV24-1; size: -; CDR3: ATSDDARIYGYT
J: TRBJ2-7; V: TRBV4-2; size: once; CDR3: ASSQDLGSPGQY
J: TRBJ1-5; V: TRBV20-1; size: -; CDR3: SATTGTKSQPQH
J: TRBJ1-5; V: TRBV2; size: -; CDR3: ASRTGQGGFDQPQH
J: TRBJ2-7; V: TRBV5-1; size: -; CDR3: ASSRGDNYEQY
J: TRBJ2-7; V: TRBV12-3/TRBV12-4; size: -; CDR3: ASSRQGPYEQY
J: TRBJ2-5; V: TRBV20-1; size: -; CDR3: SAADYQETQY
J: TRBJ2-5; V: TRBV18; size: -; CDR3: ASSRQGQETQY
J: TRBJ1-1; V: TRBV12-5; size: -; CDR3: ASGLFLGQGGTEAF
J: TRBJ2-5; V: TRBV6-6; size: -; CDR3: ASSSGRSPRETQY
J: TRBJ2-3; V: TRBV30; size: -; CDR3: AWSAGAGGITDTQY
J: TRBJ1-1; V: TRBV29-1; size: -; CDR3: SVAFRGMNTEAF
J: TRBJ2-7; V: TRBV5-4; size: -; CDR3: ASSPDSSRQY
J: TRBJ2-3; V: TRBV7-8; size: -; CDR3: ASSFGPSFPDTQY
J: TRBJ1-2; V: TRBV5-1; size: few; CDR3: ASSWGDGYT
J: TRBJ2-3; V: TRBV12-3/TRBV12-4; size: -; CDR3: ASSAATSPDTQY
J: TRBJ2-7; V: TRBV20-1; size: -; CDR3: SAPAGTDYEQY
J: TRBJ2-7; V: TRBV24-1; size: once; CDR3: ATSDHDSSYEQY
J: TRBJ1-5; V: TRBV27; size: -; CDR3: ASSLSGGAGPQH
J: TRBJ2-2; V: TRBV9; size: -; CDR3: ASSTRDRGHANTGELF
J: TRBJ2-6; V: TRBV7-3; size: -; CDR3: ASRGTGTTPSGANVLT
J: TRBJ1-1; V: TRBV27; size: -; CDR3: ASRVYYGRATGVASDTEAF
J: TRBJ1-1; V: TRBV6-5; size: -; CDR3: ASSWRQGALENTEAF
J: TRBJ2-7; V: TRBV4-2; size: -; CDR3: ASSQGLAGGPYEQY
J: TRBJ1-5; V: TRBV29-1; size: -; CDR3: SVRGANQPQH
J: TRBJ1-4; V: TRBV7-9; size: -; CDR3: ASSLAPGHGDEKLF
J: TRBJ2-3; V: TRBV7-8; size: -; CDR3: ASMGLAGGSTDTQY
J: TRBJ1-2; V: TRBV24-1; size: -; CDR3: ATSDSTGSVYGYT